This T cell receptor beta chain was captured in a study of T cell repertoires in cytomegalovirus infection. Study-wide context: In the study, CMV epitopes included recently identified HLA-C-restricted and well-studied HLA-B-restricted ones. Shared public TCR beta signatures pointed to both CMV infection and a matching HLA type.

As for this clonotype: The antigen remains undetermined.

In TCRdb, the reads were re-called with MiXCR into one record per CDR3 protein. The sample contains 650,000 to 850,000 distinct CDR3 sequences, around 29% of which appear only once. Study results and limitations: The ex vivo response was dominated by HLA-C-restricted CMV-specific TCR beta clonotypes. Totalled public TCR beta family frequency picked out people who carried CMV plus the relevant HLA.

CDR1 MDHEN and CDR2 SYDVKM come from the germline V gene. V lost 1 base to trimming and J lost 6 bases, with 4 bases between them. The CDR3 spans 12 residues. The sequencing used cultured CD8+ T cells from PBMCs, collected from culture after CMV antigen stimulation. The V and J genes are TRBV28 and TRBJ1-5, with D hard to call. The clonotype originates from a human donor in good health (CMV status not recorded). Some clones in this sample may be carry-over from other donors' samples. The CDR3 bases are TGTGCCAGCAGTTTATCCCTTCAGCCCCAGCATTTT. Amino acids: CASSLSLQPQHF.